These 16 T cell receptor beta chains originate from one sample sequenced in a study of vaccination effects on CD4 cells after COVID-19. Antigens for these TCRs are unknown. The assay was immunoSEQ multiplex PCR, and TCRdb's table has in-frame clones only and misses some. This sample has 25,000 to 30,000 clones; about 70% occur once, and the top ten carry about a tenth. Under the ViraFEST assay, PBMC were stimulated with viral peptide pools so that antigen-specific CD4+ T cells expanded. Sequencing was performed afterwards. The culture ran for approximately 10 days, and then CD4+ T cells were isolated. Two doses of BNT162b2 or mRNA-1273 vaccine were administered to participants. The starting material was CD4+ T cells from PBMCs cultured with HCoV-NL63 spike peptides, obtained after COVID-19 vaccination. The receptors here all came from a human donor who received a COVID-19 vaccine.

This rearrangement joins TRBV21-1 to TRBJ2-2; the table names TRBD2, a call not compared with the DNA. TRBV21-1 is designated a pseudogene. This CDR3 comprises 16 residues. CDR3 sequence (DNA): TGTGCCAGCAGCAAAAGGTTTCGGGGGGGCACCGGGGAGCTGTTTTTT. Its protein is CASSKRFRGGTGELFF.

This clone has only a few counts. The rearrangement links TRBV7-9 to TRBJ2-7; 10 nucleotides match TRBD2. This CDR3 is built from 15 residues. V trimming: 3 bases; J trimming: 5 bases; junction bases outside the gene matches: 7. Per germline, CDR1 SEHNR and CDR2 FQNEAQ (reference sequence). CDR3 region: CASSFASGGIDEQYF. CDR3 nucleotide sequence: TGTGCCAGCAGCTTTGCTAGCGGGGGCATCGACGAGCAGTACTTC.

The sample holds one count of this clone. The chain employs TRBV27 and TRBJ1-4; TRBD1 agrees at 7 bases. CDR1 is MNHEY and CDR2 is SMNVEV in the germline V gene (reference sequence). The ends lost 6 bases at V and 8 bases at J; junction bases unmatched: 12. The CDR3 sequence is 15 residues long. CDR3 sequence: CASREMGTATEKLFF. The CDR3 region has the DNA TGTGCCAGCAGGGAGATGGGGACAGCCACGGAAAAACTGTTTTTT.

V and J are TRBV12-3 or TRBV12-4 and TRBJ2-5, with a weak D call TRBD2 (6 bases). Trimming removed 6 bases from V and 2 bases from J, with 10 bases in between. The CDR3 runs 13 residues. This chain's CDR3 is CASRRGLQETQYF. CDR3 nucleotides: TGTGCCAGCAGGAGGGGACTTCAAGAGACCCAGTACTTC.

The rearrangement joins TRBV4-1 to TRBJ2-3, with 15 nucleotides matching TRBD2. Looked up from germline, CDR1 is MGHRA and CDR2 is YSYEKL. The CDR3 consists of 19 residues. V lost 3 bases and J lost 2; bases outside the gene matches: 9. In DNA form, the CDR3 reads TGCGCCAGCAGCCAGATACCGGGACTAGCGGGGGGTATCACAGATACGCAGTATTTT. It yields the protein CASSQIPGLAGGITDTQYF.

CDR3 region: CASSADQKEADTQYF. In DNA form, the CDR3 reads TGTGCCAGCAGTGCTGACCAGAAAGAGGCAGATACGCAGTATTTT. The chain employs TRBV6-8 and TRBJ2-3; D unresolved. This CDR3 region has 15 residues. With 5 bases removed from V and 4 bases from J, the gap between germline ends came to 16 bases. In germline, CDR1 is MNHGY, CDR2 SAAAGT.

The CDR3 sequence is CASSLSLAGNTIYF. CDR3 DNA: TGTGCCAGCAGCTTGTCCCTTGCTGGAAACACCATATATTTT. V usage is TRBV5-4 and J usage is TRBJ1-3; D is unresolved. V lost 1 base and J lost 2, with 7 bases in between. This CDR3 has 14 amino acids. Germline-derived CDR1 and CDR2 are SGHNT and YYREEE (reference sequence).

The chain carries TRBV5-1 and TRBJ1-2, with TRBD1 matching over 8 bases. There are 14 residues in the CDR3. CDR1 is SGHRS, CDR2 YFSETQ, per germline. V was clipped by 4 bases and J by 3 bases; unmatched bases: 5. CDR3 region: CASSPSGQDYGYTF. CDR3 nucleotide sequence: TGCGCCAGCAGCCCATCGGGACAGGACTATGGCTACACCTTC. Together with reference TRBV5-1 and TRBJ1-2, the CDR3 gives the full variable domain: KAGVTQTPRYLIKTRGQQVTLSCSPISGHRSVSWYQQTPGQGLQFLFEYFSETQRNKGNFPGRFSGRQFSNSRSEMNVSTLELGDSALYLCASSPSGQDYGYTFGSGTRLTVV.

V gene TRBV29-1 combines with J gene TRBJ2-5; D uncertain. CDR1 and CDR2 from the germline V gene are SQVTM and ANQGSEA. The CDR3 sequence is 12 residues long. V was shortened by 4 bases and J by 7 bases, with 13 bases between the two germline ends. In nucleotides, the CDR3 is TGCAGCGTTGCCTCATATTGGGGGACCCAGTACTTC. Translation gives CSVASYWGTQYF.

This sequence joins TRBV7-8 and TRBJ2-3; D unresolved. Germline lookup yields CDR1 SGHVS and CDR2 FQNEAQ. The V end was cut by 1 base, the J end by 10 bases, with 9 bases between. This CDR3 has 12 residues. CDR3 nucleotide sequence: TGTGCCAGCAGCTTAGGATCAGGCGCGCAGTATTTT. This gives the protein CASSLGSGAQYF.

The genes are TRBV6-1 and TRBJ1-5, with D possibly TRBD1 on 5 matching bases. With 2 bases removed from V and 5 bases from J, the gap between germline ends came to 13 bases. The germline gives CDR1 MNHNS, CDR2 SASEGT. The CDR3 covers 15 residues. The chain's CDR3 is CASSEMAGRDQPQHF. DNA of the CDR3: TGTGCCAGCAGTGAAATGGCAGGGAGGGATCAGCCCCAGCATTTT.

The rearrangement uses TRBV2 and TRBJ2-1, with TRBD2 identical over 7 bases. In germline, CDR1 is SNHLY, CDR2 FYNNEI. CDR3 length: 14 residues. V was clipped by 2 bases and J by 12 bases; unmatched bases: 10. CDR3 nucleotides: TGTGCCAGCAGTGAACCCTTGGCGGGGGTTGTGCAGTTCTTC. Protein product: CASSEPLAGVVQFF.

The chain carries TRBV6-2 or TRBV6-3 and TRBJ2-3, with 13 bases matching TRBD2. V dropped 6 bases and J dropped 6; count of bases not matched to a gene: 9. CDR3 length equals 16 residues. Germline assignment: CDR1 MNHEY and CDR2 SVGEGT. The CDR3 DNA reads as TGTGCCAGCAGCTCCGGACTAGCGGGGGCCCTGGATACGCAGTATTTT. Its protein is CASSSGLAGALDTQYF.

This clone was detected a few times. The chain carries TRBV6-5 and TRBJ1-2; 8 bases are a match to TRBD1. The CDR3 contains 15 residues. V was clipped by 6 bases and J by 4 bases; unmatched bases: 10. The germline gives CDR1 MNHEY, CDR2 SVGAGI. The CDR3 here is CASSNAGGNGYGYTF. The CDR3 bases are TGTGCCAGCAGCAACGCAGGGGGCAACGGCTATGGCTACACCTTC.

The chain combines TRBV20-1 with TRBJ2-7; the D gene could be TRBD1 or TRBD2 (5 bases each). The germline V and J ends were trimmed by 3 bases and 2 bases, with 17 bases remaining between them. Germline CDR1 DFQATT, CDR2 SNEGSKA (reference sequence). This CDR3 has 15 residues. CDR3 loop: CSASRDPGRAYEQYF. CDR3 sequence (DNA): TGCAGTGCTAGTAGGGACCCCGGCAGGGCCTACGAGCAGTACTTC.

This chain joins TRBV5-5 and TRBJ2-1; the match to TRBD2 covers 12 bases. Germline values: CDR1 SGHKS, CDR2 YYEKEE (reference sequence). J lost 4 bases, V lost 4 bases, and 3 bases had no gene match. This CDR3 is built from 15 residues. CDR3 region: CASSVTSGRYNEQFF. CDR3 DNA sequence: TGTGCCAGCAGCGTAACTAGCGGGAGGTACAATGAGCAGTTCTTC. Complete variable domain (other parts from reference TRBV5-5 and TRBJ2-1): DAGVTQSPTHLIKTRGQQVTLRCSPISGHKSVSWYQQVLGQGPQFIFQYYEKEERGRGNFPDRFSARQFPNYSSELNVNALLLGDSALYLCASSVTSGRYNEQFFGPGTRLTVL.